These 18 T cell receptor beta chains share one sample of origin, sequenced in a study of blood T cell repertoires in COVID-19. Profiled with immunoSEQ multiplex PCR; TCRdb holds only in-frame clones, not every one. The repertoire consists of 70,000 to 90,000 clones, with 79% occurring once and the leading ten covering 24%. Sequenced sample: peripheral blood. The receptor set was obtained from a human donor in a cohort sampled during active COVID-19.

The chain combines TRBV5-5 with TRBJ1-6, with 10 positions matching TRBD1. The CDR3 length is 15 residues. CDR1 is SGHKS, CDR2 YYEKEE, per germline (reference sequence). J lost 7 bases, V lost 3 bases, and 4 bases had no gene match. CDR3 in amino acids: CASSSGTGENSPLHF. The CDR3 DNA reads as TGTGCCAGCAGCTCCGGGACAGGGGAAAATTCACCCCTCCACTTT.

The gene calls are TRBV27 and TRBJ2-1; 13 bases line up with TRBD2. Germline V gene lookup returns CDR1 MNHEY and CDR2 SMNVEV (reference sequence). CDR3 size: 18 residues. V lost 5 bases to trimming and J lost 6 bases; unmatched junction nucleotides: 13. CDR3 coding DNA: TGTGCCAGCAGTGCGAAACTACTAGCGGGAGGGCTGGGCAATGAGCAGTTCTTC. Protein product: CASSAKLLAGGLGNEQFF.

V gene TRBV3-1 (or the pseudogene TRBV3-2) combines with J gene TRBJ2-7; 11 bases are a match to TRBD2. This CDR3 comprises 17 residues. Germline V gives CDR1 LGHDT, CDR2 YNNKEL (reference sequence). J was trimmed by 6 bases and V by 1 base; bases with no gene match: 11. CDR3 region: CASSQAALAGGEGEQYF. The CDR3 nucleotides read TGTGCCAGCAGCCAAGCCGCGCTAGCGGGAGGTGAAGGCGAGCAGTACTTC.

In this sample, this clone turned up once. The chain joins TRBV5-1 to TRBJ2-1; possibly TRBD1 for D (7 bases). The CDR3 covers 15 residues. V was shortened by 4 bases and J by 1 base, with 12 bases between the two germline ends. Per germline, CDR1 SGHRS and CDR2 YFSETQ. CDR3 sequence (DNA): TGCGCCAGCAGCGTCGCAGGGGGGTCCTACAATGAGCAGTTCTTC. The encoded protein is CASSVAGGSYNEQFF. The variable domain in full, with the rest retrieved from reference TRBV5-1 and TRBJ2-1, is KAGVTQTPRYLIKTRGQQVTLSCSPISGHRSVSWYQQTPGQGLQFLFEYFSETQRNKGNFPGRFSGRQFSNSRSEMNVSTLELGDSALYLCASSVAGGSYNEQFFGPGTRLTVL.

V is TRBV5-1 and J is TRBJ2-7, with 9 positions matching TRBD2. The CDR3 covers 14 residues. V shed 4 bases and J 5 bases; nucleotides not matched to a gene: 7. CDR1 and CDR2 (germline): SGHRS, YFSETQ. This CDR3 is CASSIAGVLNEQYF. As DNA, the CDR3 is TGCGCCAGCAGCATAGCGGGAGTTCTCAACGAGCAGTACTTC. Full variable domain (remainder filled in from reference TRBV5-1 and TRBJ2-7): KAGVTQTPRYLIKTRGQQVTLSCSPISGHRSVSWYQQTPGQGLQFLFEYFSETQRNKGNFPGRFSGRQFSNSRSEMNVSTLELGDSALYLCASSIAGVLNEQYFGPGTRLTVT.

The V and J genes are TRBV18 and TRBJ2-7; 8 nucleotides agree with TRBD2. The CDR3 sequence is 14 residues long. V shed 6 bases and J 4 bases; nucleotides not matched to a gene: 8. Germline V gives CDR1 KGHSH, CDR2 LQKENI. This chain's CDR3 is CASSRATSAYEQYF. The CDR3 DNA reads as TGTGCCAGCTCTCGCGCGACTAGCGCGTACGAGCAGTACTTC.

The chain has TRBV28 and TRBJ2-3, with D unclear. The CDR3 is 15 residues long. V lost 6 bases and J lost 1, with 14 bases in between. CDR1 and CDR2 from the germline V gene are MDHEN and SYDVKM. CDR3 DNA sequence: TGTGCCAGCAGCCCTCCCCCCACAGGCACAGATACGCAGTATTTT. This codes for CASSPPPTGTDTQYF.

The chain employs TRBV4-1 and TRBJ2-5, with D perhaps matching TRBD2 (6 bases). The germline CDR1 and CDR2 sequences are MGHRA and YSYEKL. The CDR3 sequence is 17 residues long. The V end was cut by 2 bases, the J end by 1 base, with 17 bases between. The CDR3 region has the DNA TGCGCCAGCAGCCAAAGAGAGAACCAGGGACTCCAAGAGACCCAGTACTTC. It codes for CASSQRENQGLQETQYF.

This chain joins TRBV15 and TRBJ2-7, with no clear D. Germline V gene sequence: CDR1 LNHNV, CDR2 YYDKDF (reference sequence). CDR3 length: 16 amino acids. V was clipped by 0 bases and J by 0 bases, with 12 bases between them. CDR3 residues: CATSRDLIRTSYEQYF. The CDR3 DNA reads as TGTGCCACCAGCAGAGATCTGATTAGAACCTCCTACGAGCAGTACTTC. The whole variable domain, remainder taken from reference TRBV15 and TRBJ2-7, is DAMVIQNPRYQVTQFGKPVTLSCSQTLNHNVMYWYQQKSSQAPKLLFHYYDKDFNNEADTPDNFQSRRPNTSFCFLDIRSPGLGDTAMYLCATSRDLIRTSYEQYFGPGTRLTVT.

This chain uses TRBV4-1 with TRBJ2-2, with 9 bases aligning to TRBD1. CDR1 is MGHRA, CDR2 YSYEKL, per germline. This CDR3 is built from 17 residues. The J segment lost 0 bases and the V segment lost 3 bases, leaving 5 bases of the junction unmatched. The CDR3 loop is CASSQGTGRTNTGELFF. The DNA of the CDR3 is TGCGCCAGCAGCCAGGGGACAGGGCGAACGAACACCGGGGAGCTGTTTTTT.

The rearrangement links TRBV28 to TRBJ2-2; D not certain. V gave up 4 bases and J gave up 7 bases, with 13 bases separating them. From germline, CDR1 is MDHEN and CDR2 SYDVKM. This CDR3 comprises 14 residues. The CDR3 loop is CASSSPLANGELFF. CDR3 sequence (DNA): TGTGCCAGCAGTTCGCCGCTTGCGAACGGGGAGCTGTTTTTT.

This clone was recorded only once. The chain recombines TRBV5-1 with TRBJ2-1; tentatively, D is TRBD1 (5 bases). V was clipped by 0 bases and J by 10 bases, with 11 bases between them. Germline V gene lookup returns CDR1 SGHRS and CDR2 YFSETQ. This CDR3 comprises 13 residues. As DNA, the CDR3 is TGCGCCAGCAGCTTGGGGGCGCAGGGAGAGCAGTTCTTC. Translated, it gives CASSLGAQGEQFF.

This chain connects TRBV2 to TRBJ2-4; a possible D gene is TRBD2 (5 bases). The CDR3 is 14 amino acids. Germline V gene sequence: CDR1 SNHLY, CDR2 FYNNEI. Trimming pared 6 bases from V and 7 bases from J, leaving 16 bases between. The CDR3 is CASRIERTRNIQYF. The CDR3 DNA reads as TGTGCCAGCAGGATAGAGCGGACGCGGAACATTCAGTACTTC.

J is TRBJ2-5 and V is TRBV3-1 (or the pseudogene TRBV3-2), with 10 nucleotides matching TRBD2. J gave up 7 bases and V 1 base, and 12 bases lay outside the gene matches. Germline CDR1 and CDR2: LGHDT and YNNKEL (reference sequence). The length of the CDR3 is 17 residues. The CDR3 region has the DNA TGTGCCAGCAGCCAAGTAGGGACTAGCGTACAACCGGGGACCCAGTACTTC. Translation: CASSQVGTSVQPGTQYF.

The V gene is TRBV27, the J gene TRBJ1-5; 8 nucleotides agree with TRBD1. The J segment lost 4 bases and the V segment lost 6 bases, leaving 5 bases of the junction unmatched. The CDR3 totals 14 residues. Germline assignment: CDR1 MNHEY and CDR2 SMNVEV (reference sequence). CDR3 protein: CASSPGQVNQPQHF. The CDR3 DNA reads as TGTGCCAGCAGCCCGGGACAGGTTAATCAGCCCCAGCATTTT.

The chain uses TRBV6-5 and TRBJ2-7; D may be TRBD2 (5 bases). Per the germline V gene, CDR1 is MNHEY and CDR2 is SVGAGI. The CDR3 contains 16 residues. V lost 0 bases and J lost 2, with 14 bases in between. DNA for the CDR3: TGTGCCAGCAGTTACTCGAGGGCGGGCCCCCCCTACGAGCAGTACTTC. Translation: CASSYSRAGPPYEQYF.

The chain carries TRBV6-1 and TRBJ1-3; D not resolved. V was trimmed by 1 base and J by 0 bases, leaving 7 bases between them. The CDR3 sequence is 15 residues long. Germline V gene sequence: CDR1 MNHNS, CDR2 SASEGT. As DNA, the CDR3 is TGTGCCAGCAGTGAAGGGAGGAGCTCTGGAAACACCATATATTTT. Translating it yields CASSEGRSSGNTIYF.

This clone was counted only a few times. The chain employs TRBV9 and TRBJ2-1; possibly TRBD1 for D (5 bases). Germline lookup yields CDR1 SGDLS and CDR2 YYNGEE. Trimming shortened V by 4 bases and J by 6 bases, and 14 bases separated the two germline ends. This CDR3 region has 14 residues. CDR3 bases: TGTGCCAGCAGCCCAAGAGGAGACAGCAATGAGCAGTTCTTC. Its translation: CASSPRGDSNEQFF.